This T cell receptor beta chain was sequenced for a study of blood T cell repertoires in COVID-19. Overall study: Material from acute and convalescent COVID-19 was sourced from the United States, Italy and Spain.

TCRdb's copy holds only in-frame clones and misses some; the assay was immunoSEQ multiplex PCR. The sample consists of 180,000 or so clones, less than 90% of them appearing once. CDR1 and CDR2 from the germline V gene are MNHEY and SVGAGI. With 9 bases removed from V and 0 bases from J, the gap between germline ends came to 17 bases. CDR3 length equals 15 residues. The sample taken for sequencing was peripheral blood. The receptor was isolated from a woman aged 60-75 years with COVID-19, enrolled during active disease. The chain combines TRBV6-5 with TRBJ1-2; the D gene is possibly TRBD1 (5 bases). The CDR3 is CASNTLGQTNYGYTF. The CDR3 DNA reads as TGTGCCAGTAACACTCTGGGGCAGACTAACTATGGCTACACCTTC.